This T cell receptor beta chain was documented in a study of cytomegalovirus exposure and HLA in healthy donors. Study findings and constraints: A later analysis found TCR association rates differed by HLA locus, highest for DRB1 and lowest for HLA-C.

About this clone itself: The antigen remains unidentified.

Germline CDR1 is SNHLY and CDR2 is FYNNEI. This CDR3 region has 13 residues. Trimming took off 7 bases at V and 1 base at J, with 10 bases between the two ends. A multiplex PCR was run with 60 Vbeta primers and 13 Jbeta primers. TCRdb's table, derived via immunoSEQ multiplex PCR, lists solely in-frame clones and lacks some. Of about 170,000 clones listed, roughly 80% are singletons. The chain carries TRBV2 and TRBJ2-5; D may be TRBD2 (5 bases). The receptor's source is a male donor in good health and CMV-seronegative. The sample taken for sequencing was PBMCs. The chain's CDR3 is CASKRNSQETQYF. The CDR3, as DNA: TGTGCCAGCAAGCGGAACAGCCAAGAGACCCAGTACTTC.